This T cell receptor (beta chain) was documented in a study of cytomegalovirus exposure and HLA in healthy donors. 60 Vbeta and 13 Jbeta primers were used in PCR. The data were produced by immunoSEQ multiplex PCR, yet TCRdb's version contains in-frame clones alone and is incomplete. The sample includes 78,000 or so clones, approximately 66% of them seen just once. At the time of sampling, donors were nominally healthy, though unrecorded immune exposures were likely. General study findings and limits: Cytomegalovirus association was listed for roughly 160 TCR beta chains. Segments of the TCR beta V type were, in most cases, productive about 87% or about 30% of the time in an earlier analysis. CMV serostatus was the only immune exposure information that was available.

The table lists this clone with a few counts. Its antigen remains unidentified. The sequencing sample was made of PBMCs. This receptor was taken from a male donor in good health and CMV-seropositive.

CDR3 nucleotide sequence: TGTGCCAGCAGCTTAGAGGGTCCAGGGCATGGAAACACCATATATTTT. It codes for CASSLEGPGHGNTIYF. This rearrangement joins TRBV7-9 to TRBJ1-3; possibly TRBD1 for D (5 bases). V was trimmed by 1 base and J by 3 bases, leaving 13 bases between them. This CDR3 is 16 amino acids long. Germline loops: CDR1 SEHNR, CDR2 FQNEAQ (reference sequence). Full variable domain (remainder filled in from reference TRBV7-9 and TRBJ1-3): DTGVSQNPRHKITKRGQNVTFRCDPISEHNRLYWYRQTLGQGPEFLTYFQNEAQLEKSRLLSDRFSAERPKGSFSTLEIQRTEQGDSAMYLCASSLEGPGHGNTIYFGEGSWLTVV.